Following are 12 T cell receptor beta chains from one sample sequenced in a study of blood T cell repertoires in COVID-19. The repertoire was sequenced with immunoSEQ multiplex PCR; TCRdb's copy has only in-frame clones and lacks some. The data contain a few hundred thousand clones, 85% to 90% of them singletons. Sequencing used PBMCs or T cells enriched from blood (not recorded which). These receptors came from a young man who had recovered from COVID-19.

The rearrangement joins TRBV7-8 to TRBJ1-6; the D is unclear. Trimming cost V 2 bases and J 13 bases, with 9 bases left between them. Per the germline V gene, CDR1 is SGHVS and CDR2 is FQNEAQ. This CDR3 contains 12 residues. Here the CDR3 DNA reads TGTGCCAGCAGCTTATTCGGGAGGCCCCTCCACTTT. This encodes CASSLFGRPLHF. The full variable domain, with the rest looked up from reference TRBV7-8 and TRBJ1-6, is GAGVSQSPRYKVAKRGQDVALRCDPISGHVSLFWYQQALGQGPEFLTYFQNEAQLDKSGLPSDRFFAERPEGSVSTLKIQRTQQEDSAVYLCASSLFGRPLHFGNGTRLTVT.

The chain uses TRBV20-1 and TRBJ1-1; no definite D call. With 3 bases removed from V and 6 bases from J, the gap between germline ends came to 14 bases. Germline V gives CDR1 DFQATT, CDR2 SNEGSKA (reference sequence). CDR3 length equals 13 residues. CDR3 region: CSASIYAVSEAFF. The CDR3 bases are TGCAGTGCTAGTATATATGCAGTATCTGAAGCTTTCTTT.

V gene TRBV27 combines with J gene TRBJ1-1, with 7 nucleotides matching TRBD1. V was pared by 6 bases and J by 4 bases, with 8 bases of the junction left unmatched. The CDR3 runs to 14 residues. Germline loops: CDR1 MNHEY, CDR2 SMNVEV (reference sequence). Here the CDR3 DNA reads TGTGCCAGCAGGCCAAGCTCAGGGGGCACTGAAGCTTTCTTT. This gives the protein CASRPSSGGTEAFF.

V gene TRBV7-9 combines with J gene TRBJ2-7; no clear D gene. This CDR3 spans 11 amino acids. Trimming removed 4 bases from V and 6 bases from J, with 7 bases in between. Germline lookup yields CDR1 SEHNR and CDR2 FQNEAQ (reference sequence). CDR3 sequence reads: CASSSPVEQYF. The CDR3 DNA follows: TGTGCCAGCAGCTCCCCAGTCGAGCAGTACTTC.

The chain has TRBV12-3 or TRBV12-4 and TRBJ1-6, with D tentatively TRBD1 (5 bases). Trimming cost V 8 bases and J 15 bases, with 14 bases left between them. This CDR3 is 11 amino acids long. CDR3 sequence reads: CASGTGRILHF. Here the CDR3 DNA reads TGTGCCAGCGGGACGGGGAGGATCCTCCACTTT.

This clone was detected only once. This chain's CDR3 is CASSVTSGDTGELFF. DNA of the CDR3: TGCGCCAGCAGCGTGACTAGCGGGGACACCGGGGAGCTGTTTTTT. The chain uses TRBV5-1 and TRBJ2-2; TRBD2 aligns across 11 bases. The CDR3 is 15 amino acids. The J segment lost 3 bases and the V segment lost 4 bases, leaving 2 bases of the junction unmatched. CDR1 and CDR2 from the germline V gene are SGHRS and YFSETQ.

Note on this clone: The sample holds other DNA sequences that translate to the same CDR3. The chain employs TRBV4-1 and TRBJ2-6; D not certain. Trimming took off 2 bases at V and 1 base at J, with 6 bases between the two ends. The CDR3 contains 15 residues. CDR1 MGHRA and CDR2 YSYEKL come from the germline V gene. DNA of the CDR3: TGCGCCAGCAGCCAAACTGTGTCTGGGGCCAACGTCCTGACTTTC. Protein: CASSQTVSGANVLTF.

The chain is built from TRBV7-9 and TRBJ2-3, with a tentative D call TRBD1 (5 bases). Trimming pared 8 bases from V and 6 bases from J, leaving 12 bases between. The CDR3 covers 12 residues. Per germline, CDR1 SEHNR and CDR2 FQNEAQ (reference sequence). The CDR3 region is CASPAGLDTQYF. CDR3 coding DNA: TGTGCCAGCCCCGCAGGGTTGGATACGCAGTATTTT.

This chain links TRBV5-1 with TRBJ2-2, with D perhaps matching TRBD2 (6 bases). The CDR3 contains 16 residues. Trimming took off 4 bases at V and 0 bases at J, with 13 bases between the two ends. In germline, CDR1 is SGHRS, CDR2 YFSETQ. CDR3 residues: CASSPGGVSNTGELFF. The DNA of the CDR3 is TGCGCCAGCAGCCCCGGCGGGGTATCGAACACCGGGGAGCTGTTTTTT.

The rearrangement uses TRBV28 and TRBJ2-3; TRBD2 matches at 9 bases. The CDR3 has 15 amino acids. Germline trimming cut 4 bases from V and 4 bases from J; bases unmatched to any gene: 6. The germline CDR1 and CDR2 sequences are MDHEN and SYDVKM. CDR3 nucleotide sequence: TGTGCCAGCAGTTCAACGCGGGGGGGCCCAGATACGCAGTATTTT. This gives the protein CASSSTRGGPDTQYF.

In this sample, this clone turned up a few times. This rearrangement joins TRBV29-1 to TRBJ2-7, with a possible D match to TRBD2 (5 bases). CDR3 length: 14 amino acids. With 4 bases removed from V and 3 bases from J, the gap between germline ends came to 16 bases. Germline V CDR1 and CDR2: SQVTM, ANQGSEA. CDR3 in DNA: TGCAGCGTTGGAACAGCGGACGTGGTCTACGAGCAGTACTTC. It codes for CSVGTADVVYEQYF.

The chain carries TRBV6-6 and TRBJ2-1; D remains ambiguous. The length of the CDR3 is 13 residues. V lost 0 bases and J 6 bases, leaving 6 bases between the germline ends. Germline CDR1 is MNHNY and CDR2 is SVGAGI (reference sequence). CDR3 nucleotide sequence: TGTGCCAGCAGTTACTCGAGAGGCAATGAGCAGTTCTTC. Its translation: CASSYSRGNEQFF.